This is a list of T cell receptor beta chains from one sample in a study of shared T cell receptors in the human thymus. Using immunoSEQ multiplex PCR, the repertoire was profiled, and TCRdb retains in-frame clones only, with some absent. The sample consists of 450,000 to 650,000 clones, approximately 80% of them appearing once. These same data were also listed under a study on human thymus T cells.

The sequenced sample consisted of thymocytes. The receptor set was obtained from a boy under two years old with a congenital heart defect. CDR3s include the opening cysteine and the closing phenylalanine or tryptophan. A D gene is named only where the DNA matches it firmly. Not every row has a clone size; where given, it reads once, few, many or a size class.

DNA | CDR3 | size | J | D | V
TGTGCCAGCAGCTCACGTCGGGGGGCCGACGAGCAGTACTTC | CASSSRRGADEQYF | . | TRBJ2-7 | . | TRBV7-2
TGTGCCAGTCAAGGGAGAGGGGGACAGCCCCAGCATTTT | CASQGRGGQPQHF | . | TRBJ1-5 | . | TRBV25-1
TGTGCCAGCAGCTTAGAGGGGACAGGGTGTTCCTACGAGCAGTACTTC | CASSLEGTGCSYEQYF | few | TRBJ2-7 | TRBD1 | TRBV7-2
TGTGCCAGCCGAACCATGGTCGGTGAAAAACTGTTTTTT | CASRTMVGEKLFF | . | TRBJ1-4 | . | TRBV18
TGTGCCATCACCGCCCCTCGACGGGAGGGAAGGTACACCGGGGAGCTGTTTTTT | CAITAPRREGRYTGELFF | . | TRBJ2-2 | TRBD2 | TRBV10-3
TGTGCCAGCAGCCCAGGCCGAGGGAGCTCCTACGAGCAGTACTTC | CASSPGRGSSYEQYF | once | TRBJ2-7 | . | TRBV7-2
TGTGCTAGTGGTTTGAGGAGCTCTGGGGCCAACGTCCTGACTTTC | CASGLRSSGANVLTF | . | TRBJ2-6 | . | TRBV12-5
TGTGCCAGCAAGACTCCGGGAGGCTACACCTTC | CASKTPGGYTF | . | TRBJ1-2 | . | TRBV2
TGTGCCAGCAGTATGGGGCCAGGAGGGACCTACGAGCAGTACTTC | CASSMGPGGTYEQYF | . | TRBJ2-7 | . | TRBV2
TGTGCCACCAGCAACGGGGGTGGTAAAGATACGCAGTATTTT | CATSNGGGKDTQYF | . | TRBJ2-3 | . | TRBV15
TGTGCTAGTGGTTTGGACCGACAGGACTACGAGCAGTACTTC | CASGLDRQDYEQYF | . | TRBJ2-7 | . | TRBV12-5
TGTGCCAGCAGCCCGCGGGGGTGGGGGCGGTACAATGAGCAGTTCTTC | CASSPRGWGRYNEQFF | . | TRBJ2-1 | . | TRBV7-2
TGTGCCAGCAGTCGCGGTTTATCGGAATCAGGGTCGTTTGAAGCTTTCTTT | CASSRGLSESGSFEAFF | . | TRBJ1-1 | . | TRBV25-1
TGCGCCAGCAGCCAAGAGACCCTGCAACGGACTAGCGGGAGGTTAGATACGCAGTATTTT | CASSQETLQRTSGRLDTQYF | . | TRBJ2-3 | TRBD2 | TRBV4-3
TGTGCCAGCAGCCGGACTAGCGGGAAGGAGACCCAGTACTTC | CASSRTSGKETQYF | . | TRBJ2-5 | TRBD2 | TRBV7-9
TGTGCCAGCAACCAATTAGGGACTTTTTCCTACGAGCAGTACTTC | CASNQLGTFSYEQYF | . | TRBJ2-7 | . | TRBV6-1
TGTGCCAGCAGTTCCCGAGAGGGAGAGGGCGAGCAGTACTTC | CASSSREGEGEQYF | . | TRBJ2-7 | . | TRBV27